This T cell receptor beta chain stems from a study of blood T cell repertoires in COVID-19. Background on the study: Spain, Italy and the United States supplied samples that represented acute and convalescent COVID-19. From T cells, B-cell-depleted T cells, or PBMCs came the material, which was cDNA or gDNA.

The protocol was immunoSEQ multiplex PCR, while the TCRdb copy is restricted to in-frame clones and leaves out a portion. The repertoire holds some 28,000 clones, with nearly 90% as singletons. Germline CDR1 SGHNT, CDR2 YENEEA. V gave up 5 bases and J gave up 7 bases, with 14 bases separating them. CDR3 length: 13 amino acids. The TCR comes from a human donor in a cohort sampled during active COVID-19. The sample taken for sequencing was peripheral blood. The chain joins TRBV11-3 to TRBJ1-2; the D is unclear. This CDR3 is CASSHRGGRGYTF. The CDR3 DNA reads TGTGCCAGCAGCCACCGAGGAGGTCGTGGCTACACCTTC.